The source of this TCR beta chain is a study of T cells in Graves' hyperthyroidism and ophthalmopathy. This clonotype has ten or more counts. What it binds is unknown. Isolation of PBMCs was performed on 8.5 to 10 ml fresh peripheral blood. Amplification targeted TCR beta CDR3 regions from RNA transcripts. A set of HTBI primers served as the primers for a first-round RT-PCR of the TCR CDR3. In TCRdb, the multiplex PCR reads were re-called with MiXCR into one record per CDR3 protein. This sample has about 160,000 distinct CDR3 sequences; about 9% occur once, and the top ten carry approximately 20%. Findings and caveats of the study: Most thyroid clonotypes with frequency above 0.001 were detected in blood.

The sequenced sample was blood. This clonotype originated in a woman aged 18-29 years with Graves' hyperthyroidism that later progressed to Graves' ophthalmopathy.

CDR3: CASSLTSGAYEQYF. The CDR3 DNA follows: TGTGCCAGCAGCTTAACCAGCGGGGCCTACGAGCAGTACTTC. J is TRBJ2-7 and V is TRBV7-9; 7 nucleotides match TRBD2. V lost 2 bases to trimming and J lost 2 bases; unmatched junction nucleotides: 3. The CDR3 length is 14 residues. Germline CDR1 SEHNR, CDR2 FQNEAQ (reference sequence).